Listed below are T cell receptor beta chains from one sample, sequenced in a study of blood T cell repertoires in COVID-19. Using immunoSEQ multiplex PCR, the repertoire was profiled, and TCRdb retains in-frame clones only, with some absent. This sample has about 190,000 clones, with less than 85% found just once. The sequencing input was peripheral blood. The receptors here all came from a woman between 50 and 59 years old with acute or convalescent COVID-19. CDR3s include the opening cysteine and the closing phenylalanine or tryptophan. Fields, in order: D gene, CDR3 length, V gene, clone size, J gene, CDR3 DNA, CDR3 protein. D genes are given only for firm matches. Rows may omit the clone size; those that give it use once, few, many or a size class.

TRBD2,17,TRBV16,-,TRBJ2-1,TGTGCCAGCAGCACTACCTTAGCGGGAGGGCCTTCCGATGAGCAGTTCTTC,CASSTTLAGGPSDEQFF
TRBD1,14,TRBV7-9,-,TRBJ2-7,TGTGCCAGCAGCCCTGGACAGGGGGCCTACGAGCAGTACTTC,CASSPGQGAYEQYF
TRBD2,15,TRBV6-5,-,TRBJ2-1,TGTGCCAGCAGTTTTCGGACTAGCTGGGGGGATGAGCAGTTCTTC,CASSFRTSWGDEQFF
TRBD1,14,TRBV12-5,once,TRBJ2-1,TGTGCTAGTCATAGAGGGGACAGGGGATATGAGCAGTTCTTC,CASHRGDRGYEQFF
-,15,TRBV29-1,-,TRBJ2-7,TGCAGCGTTCTCACCCTTAGAGACAGCCTCTACGAGCAGTACTTC,CSVLTLRDSLYEQYF
TRBD1,13,TRBV7-2,-,TRBJ1-2,TGTGCCAGCAGCTTAACAGGGGCCTATGGCTACACCTTC,CASSLTGAYGYTF
-,12,TRBV30,few,TRBJ1-2,TGTGCCTGGAGCCCCCGAGACTATGGCTACACCTTC,CAWSPRDYGYTF
TRBD1,14,TRBV2,-,TRBJ1-5,TGTGCCAGCAGTGGACAGGGGGCTAGGCAGCCCCAGCATTTT,CASSGQGARQPQHF
TRBD1,15,TRBV15,many,TRBJ1-1,TGTGCCACCAGCATGGACAGGGGGAGGGACACTGAAGCTTTCTTT,CATSMDRGRDTEAFF
-,13,TRBV14,-,TRBJ1-1,TGTGCCAGCAGCCAAGATCTTCACACTGAAGCTTTCTTT,CASSQDLHTEAFF
-,11,TRBV30,-,TRBJ1-1,TGTGCCTGGAGTGTACGTAGTGAAGCTTTCTTT,CAWSVRSEAFF
TRBD1,13,TRBV5-1,-,TRBJ1-5,TGCGCCAGCAGATTAGAAGACAGGGGGCCCCAGCATTTT,CASRLEDRGPQHF
-,13,TRBV28,-,TRBJ1-2,TGTGCCAGCAGTCCCTCGACCCGAGGAGGCTACACCTTC,CASSPSTRGGYTF
-,15,TRBV15,-,TRBJ2-4,TGTGCCACCCCTGGGGTCCACAGGGCAGTAGACATTCAGTACTTC,CATPGVHRAVDIQYF
-,14,TRBV5-4,-,TRBJ2-3,TGTGCCAGCAGCTTCCTGGAAAGGGGAGATACGCAGTATTTT,CASSFLERGDTQYF
-,14,TRBV7-2,-,TRBJ1-4,TGTGCCAGCAGCTTAGGAGGGGGGGGAGAAAAACTGTTTTTT,CASSLGGGGEKLFF
TRBD2,14,TRBV30,-,TRBJ2-7,TGTGCCTGGACTGGGACTAGCGGGAGAACCGAGCAGTACTTC,CAWTGTSGRTEQYF
-,16,TRBV21-1,-,TRBJ1-4,TGTGCCAGCCCTCCCGGGAAGGACAGGGCTTATGAAAAACTGTTTTTT,CASPPGKDRAYEKLFF
-,15,TRBV6-5,-,TRBJ1-6,TGTGCCAGCACGGTTCGGAGACAGTATAATTCACCCCTCCACTTT,CASTVRRQYNSPLHF
TRBD1,16,TRBV7-2,once,TRBJ2-3,TGTGCCAGCAGCTCATCCTGGACAGGGGGCGAATCCACGCAGTATTTT,CASSSSWTGGESTQYF
-,16,TRBV24-1,-,TRBJ2-1,TGTGCCACCAGTGATTTAACGGGGAGCTCCTACAATGAGCAGTTCTTC,CATSDLTGSSYNEQFF
TRBD1,15,TRBV3-1/TRBV3-2,-,TRBJ1-4,TGTGCCAGCAGCCCCCGGGACAGGGGAGGTGAAAAACTGTTTTTT,CASSPRDRGGEKLFF
-,17,TRBV29-1,-,TRBJ2-7,TGCAGCGTTGAGAGTGGAATTTTGGCAGGGGGGTCCTACGAGCAGTACTTC,CSVESGILAGGSYEQYF
-,15,TRBV28,-,TRBJ1-5,TGTGCCAGCAGCCCCGCGCCGCGGTTCAATCAGCCCCAGCATTTT,CASSPAPRFNQPQHF
-,13,TRBV11-2,-,TRBJ1-3,TGTGCCAGCAGCTTTTCTGGAGAAAACACCATATATTTT,CASSFSGENTIYF
-,16,TRBV7-9,-,TRBJ2-2,TGTGCCAGCTCCCCAATGGGGCAGGGAAACACCGGGGAGCTGTTTTTT,CASSPMGQGNTGELFF
TRBD2,14,TRBV6-5,-,TRBJ2-5,TGTGCCAGCAGACTAGTGGGGGGGGGAGAGACCCAGTACTTC,CASRLVGGGETQYF
-,15,TRBV11-2,-,TRBJ2-2,TGTGCCAGCAGCCCAGCAGGGTCGCTGGCCGGGGAGCTGTTTTTT,CASSPAGSLAGELFF
TRBD2,15,TRBV7-6,-,TRBJ2-5,TGTGCCAGCAGCTTAGTGGGACTAGCCGAAGAGACCCAGTACTTC,CASSLVGLAEETQYF
-,14,TRBV4-3,-,TRBJ2-4,TGCGCCAGCAGCCAAAACGAGGGTTGGAACATTCAGTACTTC,CASSQNEGWNIQYF
TRBD2,15,TRBV28,-,TRBJ2-5,TGTGCCAGCAGTTTAGGGACTAGCGGGAGACAGACCCAGTACTTC,CASSLGTSGRQTQYF
-,14,TRBV19,-,TRBJ2-7,TGTGCCAGTAGTATGCAGGGTGGCTCCTACGAGCAGTACTTC,CASSMQGGSYEQYF